Below are 13 T cell receptor beta chains sequenced from a single sample in a study of Tregs in tolerant kidney transplant recipients. Method: immunoSEQ multiplex PCR; TCRdb's copy keeps in-frame clones and lacks some. The sample has 65,000 or so clones; over 75% are singletons. The nonmyeloablative bone marrow transplants came from related graft donors, with transient mixed chimerism. This sample comprised CD4+ T cells from blood (PBMCs), obtained 6 months after the transplant. Receptors originate from a human patient who received a combined kidney and bone marrow transplant. Some T cells may have come from the graft donor.

The rearrangement uses TRBV2 and TRBJ1-5, with 10 bases fitting TRBD1. V shed 6 bases and J 0 bases; nucleotides not matched to a gene: 8. The CDR3 has 17 residues. The germline CDR1 and CDR2 sequences are SNHLY and FYNNEI. In DNA, the CDR3 is TGTGCCAGCAGCAAGGACAGGGGGTACGATAGCAATCAGCCCCAGCATTTT. This sequence encodes CASSKDRGYDSNQPQHF.

This rearrangement joins TRBV12-5 to TRBJ2-1; TRBD2 aligns across 7 bases. CDR1 is LGHNT and CDR2 is FRNRAP in the germline V gene. Trimming took 0 bases from V and 1 from J; bases not matched to a gene: 6. The CDR3 is 17 residues long. The CDR3 reads CASGLVLGGSSYNEQFF. DNA of the CDR3: TGTGCTAGTGGTTTGGTACTGGGCGGGAGTTCCTACAATGAGCAGTTCTTC. Looking up the rest from reference TRBV12-5 and TRBJ2-1 gives the full variable domain: DARVTQTPRHKVTEMGQEVTMRCQPILGHNTVFWYRQTMMQGLELLAYFRNRAPLDDSGMPKDRFSAEMPDATLATLKIQPSEPRDSAVYFCASGLVLGGSSYNEQFFGPGTRLTVL.

The chain carries TRBV7-2 and TRBJ1-2; 9 bases are shared with TRBD1. This CDR3 contains 14 residues. V was clipped by 6 bases and J by 4 bases; unmatched bases: 6. Germline-derived CDR1 and CDR2 are SGHTA and FQGNSA. The CDR3, as DNA: TGTGCCAGCAGGCTTACAGGGGGCGTCTATGGCTACACCTTC. Its protein product is CASRLTGGVYGYTF.

V and J are TRBV19 and TRBJ1-1; 9 positions agree with TRBD1. The V and J ends lost 6 bases and 4 bases, in that order; junction bases with no gene match: 12. Germline CDR1 reads LNHDA; CDR2 reads SQIVND (reference sequence). This CDR3 comprises 16 residues. The CDR3 sequence: CASSYSGTGLTTEAFF. Written as DNA, the CDR3 is TGTGCCAGTAGCTACTCCGGGACAGGGTTGACCACTGAAGCTTTCTTT.

This clone was counted only a few times. CDR3 DNA: TGTGCCAGCAGCTTGGGGGCGGGACTAGGCCAAGAGACCCAGTACTTC. Its protein is CASSLGAGLGQETQYF. The chain carries TRBV5-4 and TRBJ2-5; 8 nucleotides line up with TRBD2. V dropped 0 bases and J dropped 1; count of bases not matched to a gene: 5. The germline CDR1 and CDR2 sequences are SGHNT and YYREEE (reference sequence). The CDR3 has 16 amino acids. The full variable domain, rest sourced from reference TRBV5-4 and TRBJ2-5, is ETGVTQSPTHLIKTRGQQVTLRCSSQSGHNTVSWYQQALGQGPQFIFQYYREEENGRGNFPPRFSGLQFPNYSSELNVNALELDDSALYLCASSLGAGLGQETQYFGPGTRLLVL.

The CDR3 reads CATSRDPGGDTGELFF. For the CDR3, the DNA is TGTGCCACCAGCAGAGATCCCGGGGGGGACACCGGGGAGCTGTTTTTT. The chain couples TRBV15 to TRBJ2-2; 8 nucleotides agree with TRBD2. Trimming took 0 bases from V and 3 from J; bases not matched to a gene: 3. Looked up from germline, CDR1 is LNHNV and CDR2 is YYDKDF (reference sequence). This CDR3 is built from 16 residues.

The chain has TRBV7-2 and TRBJ2-1, with 8 bases fitting TRBD1. Germline V gene data show CDR1 as SGHTA and CDR2 as FQGNSA. The CDR3 is 16 residues long. V shed 6 bases and J 4 bases; nucleotides not matched to a gene: 11. The CDR3: CASSHRGAGLYNEQFF. CDR3 sequence (DNA): TGTGCCAGCAGTCACAGGGGGGCCGGGCTATACAATGAGCAGTTCTTC.

The V call is TRBV27, the J call TRBJ2-7; 10 bases fit TRBD1. CDR3 length equals 16 residues. V gave up 1 base and J gave up 4 bases; unmatched junction bases: 7. The germline V gene encodes CDR1 MNHEY and CDR2 SMNVEV (reference sequence). The CDR3, as DNA: TGTGCCAGCAGTTTATTTTGGGACAGGGGAATATACGAGCAGTACTTC. Translating gives CASSLFWDRGIYEQYF.

The chain couples TRBV4-2 to TRBJ2-1, with 9 bases that match TRBD1. This CDR3 is 16 amino acids long. Germline CDR1 is LGHNA and CDR2 is YNFKEQ. With V trimmed by 0 bases and J by 6 bases, 6 bases remained unmatched. CDR3 in DNA: TGTGCCAGCAGCCAAGATCACGGGACAGGGTCCAATGAGCAGTTCTTC. Translated: CASSQDHGTGSNEQFF.

V gene TRBV7-9 combines with J gene TRBJ2-2; TRBD2 aligns across 7 bases. This CDR3 comprises 16 residues. The trim removed 3 bases at V and 1 base at J, leaving 5 bases unmatched. Germline CDR1 SEHNR, CDR2 FQNEAQ (reference sequence). CDR3 loop: CASSFFRGVNTGELFF. CDR3 nucleotide sequence: TGTGCCAGCAGCTTTTTTCGGGGGGTGAACACCGGGGAGCTGTTTTTT. Full variable domain (missing parts from reference TRBV7-9 and TRBJ2-2): DTGVSQNPRHKITKRGQNVTFRCDPISEHNRLYWYRQTLGQGPEFLTYFQNEAQLEKSRLLSDRFSAERPKGSFSTLEIQRTEQGDSAMYLCASSFFRGVNTGELFFGEGSRLTVL.

The V call is TRBV7-3, the J call TRBJ1-1; the D gene is possibly TRBD1 (5 bases). V was cut by 3 bases and J by 6 bases, with 17 bases left in between. Germline loops: CDR1 SGHTA, CDR2 FQGTGA. This CDR3 spans 15 amino acids. The CDR3 nucleotides read TGTGCCAGCAGCTTGGTGCAGGGAGGCTTGGCTGAAGCTTTCTTT. As protein: CASSLVQGGLAEAFF.

The table lists this clone with a count of one. The CDR3 DNA reads as TGTGCCAGCAGCTTAGGTCCACAAGGAGAGAGTGTTCAGTACTTC. Protein product: CASSLGPQGESVQYF. This chain links TRBV11-3 with TRBJ2-4, with D hard to call. Trimming left V 1 base short and J 11 bases short, with 18 bases between. The CDR3 covers 15 residues. Germline V lookup: CDR1 SGHNT, CDR2 YENEEA.

In the case of this clone: Germline is not matched at one junction end, which may reflect a read error. The identical CDR3 is also encoded by other nucleotide sequences in the sample. This CDR3 reads CASSRDSQYNSPLHF. The CDR3, as DNA: TGTGCCAGCAGTCGAGACAGTCAGTATAATTCCCCCCTCCACTTT. The V call is TRBV6-5, the J call TRBJ1-6, with D perhaps TRBD1 (5 bases). Looked up from germline, CDR1 is MNHEY and CDR2 is SVGAGI. The CDR3 has 15 residues.